The 32 T cell receptor beta chains reported below all come from one sample, sequenced in a study of blood T cell repertoires in COVID-19. Assay: immunoSEQ multiplex PCR; the TCRdb copy retains only in-frame clones and omits some. The sample has about 310,000 clones; around 87% are singletons. The sequenced sample was peripheral blood. Receptor source: a man between 65 and 79 years old with acute or convalescent COVID-19.

The chain joins TRBV9 to TRBJ2-7; D is perhaps TRBD1 (8 bases). The CDR3 length is 16 residues. Trimming shortened V by 3 bases and J by 3 bases, and 19 bases separated the two germline ends. Germline values: CDR1 SGDLS, CDR2 YYNGEE. CDR3 coding DNA: TGTGCCAGCAGCGCCACCTCAGGGGGCGGGAGCTACGAGCAGTACTTC. Translating it yields CASSATSGGGSYEQYF.

As to this clone: The sample carries other DNA sequences with the same CDR3. In nucleotides, the CDR3 is TGTGCCAGCAGCTTAGGTCAGGACTATGGCTACACCTTC. It is translated as CASSLGQDYGYTF. The chain links TRBV7-2 to TRBJ1-2; D not certain. Trimming removed 1 base from V and 3 bases from J, with 6 bases in between. The length of the CDR3 is 13 residues. Germline CDR1 is SGHTA and CDR2 is FQGNSA. The whole variable domain, filled in from reference TRBV7-2 and TRBJ1-2, reads GAGVSQSPSNKVTEKGKDVELRCDPISGHTALYWYRQSLGQGLEFLIYFQGNSAPDKSGLPSDRFSAERTGGSVSTLTIQRTQQEDSAVYLCASSLGQDYGYTFGSGTRLTVV.

The gene calls are TRBV2 and TRBJ1-2; 10 positions match TRBD1. The V and J ends lost 4 bases and 4 bases, in that order; junction bases with no gene match: 3. This CDR3 spans 14 amino acids. The germline CDR1 and CDR2 sequences are SNHLY and FYNNEI. The CDR3, as DNA: TGTGCCAGCAGTGGGGGACAGGGGTTCTATGGCTACACCTTC. Translated: CASSGGQGFYGYTF.

CDR3 DNA sequence: TGCAGCGTTGAAGTGGGAGGGCAAGAGACCCAGTACTTC. Its translation is CSVEVGGQETQYF. The chain employs TRBV29-1 and TRBJ2-5; 7 bases are shared with TRBD2. V was clipped by 1 base and J by 2 bases; unmatched bases: 1. CDR1 is SQVTM and CDR2 is ANQGSEA in the germline V gene. The CDR3 extends over 13 amino acids.

V and J are TRBV5-5 and TRBJ1-2, with TRBD1 as a possible D gene (5 bases). From germline, CDR1 is SGHKS and CDR2 YYEKEE (reference sequence). V was shortened by 2 bases and J by 2 bases, with 13 bases between the two germline ends. The CDR3 has 15 residues. CDR3 bases: TGTGCCAGCAGCTTTGGGGGGATTAAAAACTATGGCTACACCTTC. Translating it yields CASSFGGIKNYGYTF.

This clone has only one observation. The chain couples TRBV11-2 to TRBJ2-7; TRBD2 matches 8 bases. Germline lookup yields CDR1 SGHAT and CDR2 FQNNGV. The CDR3 has 18 residues. V gave up 2 bases and J gave up 2 bases; unmatched junction bases: 14. For the CDR3, the DNA is TGTGCCAGCAGCTTAACTGGGGGGCGGGAGGTTCTCACCTACGAGCAGTACTTC. This gives the protein CASSLTGGREVLTYEQYF.

The J gene is TRBJ1-5, the V gene TRBV29-1, with TRBD1 as a possible D gene (5 bases). Looked up from germline, CDR1 is SQVTM and CDR2 is ANQGSEA. This CDR3 has 14 amino acids. Trimming pared 4 bases from V and 4 bases from J, leaving 14 bases between. CDR3 residues: CSVAMGQGNQPQHF. In nucleotides, the CDR3 is TGCAGCGTTGCAATGGGGCAGGGAAATCAGCCCCAGCATTTT.

The rearrangement joins TRBV5-1 to TRBJ2-1; 13 nucleotides agree with TRBD2. The CDR3 runs 16 residues. Losses at the gene ends were 0 bases for V and 6 bases for J; bases not matched to a gene: 3. Per the germline V gene, CDR1 is SGHRS and CDR2 is YFSETQ. This CDR3 reads CASSLGGTSGINEQFF. In DNA form, the CDR3 reads TGCGCCAGCAGCTTGGGGGGGACTAGCGGGATCAATGAGCAGTTCTTC.

V and J are TRBV7-8 and TRBJ1-5, with unresolved D. The germline CDR1 and CDR2 sequences are SGHVS and FQNEAQ. V lost 1 base and J lost 4, with 14 bases in between. The CDR3 contains 16 residues. CDR3 region: CASSLGAVLGNQPQHF. The CDR3 DNA follows: TGTGCCAGCAGCTTAGGCGCGGTTTTAGGTAATCAGCCCCAGCATTTT.

In nucleotides, the CDR3 is TGCGCCAGCAGCTTGGGGCTAGCGGGGGTTGGAGGGGACTTCAATGAGCAGTTCTTC. Residues: CASSLGLAGVGGDFNEQFF. The chain couples TRBV5-1 to TRBJ2-1, with TRBD2 matching over 10 bases. Germline assignment: CDR1 SGHRS and CDR2 YFSETQ. The CDR3 runs 19 residues. V lost 0 bases and J lost 6; bases outside the gene matches: 15.

The V call is TRBV28, the J call TRBJ2-2, with 8 positions matching TRBD2. The CDR3 runs to 13 residues. CDR1 is MDHEN and CDR2 is SYDVKM in the germline V gene. Unmatched junction bases numbered 0, after V lost 8 bases and J lost 1 base. The CDR3 protein is CASRGGNTGELFF. As DNA, the CDR3 is TGTGCCAGCCGGGGGGGGAACACCGGGGAGCTGTTTTTT.

This clone turned up a few times. The chain links TRBV15 to TRBJ2-2, with 13 bases fitting TRBD2. The germline gives CDR1 LNHNV, CDR2 YYDKDF (reference sequence). Unmatched junction bases numbered 11, after V lost 1 base and J lost 6 bases. There are 19 residues in the CDR3. CDR3 bases: TGTGCCACCAGCAGAGCACTAGCGGGGGGGTACTTTCGTCCCGGGGAGCTGTTTTTT. Translated, it gives CATSRALAGGYFRPGELFF.

The V gene is TRBV6-6, the J gene TRBJ2-3, with 8 bases matching TRBD2. Germline V gives CDR1 MNHNY, CDR2 SVGAGI (reference sequence). J was trimmed by 6 bases and V by 7 bases; bases with no gene match: 9. The length of the CDR3 is 14 residues. The CDR3 spells CASTERGGGDTQYF. The CDR3 DNA follows: TGTGCCAGCACAGAACGGGGGGGCGGGGATACGCAGTATTTT.

This clone has just one count. The chain carries TRBV6-5 and TRBJ1-2, with D unclear. Germline V gene lookup returns CDR1 MNHEY and CDR2 SVGAGI. The CDR3 has 10 residues. Trimming took off 6 bases at V and 12 bases at J, with 11 bases between the two ends. The CDR3 region has the DNA TGTGCCAGCAGCAAGGCGAGGGACACCTTC. Protein sequence: CASSKARDTF.

V and J are TRBV4-1 and TRBJ2-7; 8 bases fit TRBD1. Germline trimming cut 2 bases from V and 3 bases from J; bases unmatched to any gene: 15. CDR3 size: 18 residues. Germline-derived CDR1 and CDR2 are MGHRA and YSYEKL. In DNA form, the CDR3 reads TGCGCCAGCAGCCAACTTCTAACTCGGACAGGGATGAACTACGAGCAGTACTTC. Its protein product is CASSQLLTRTGMNYEQYF.

The gene calls are TRBV3-1 (or the pseudogene TRBV3-2) and TRBJ1-5; TRBD1 is a possible D gene (5 bases). Between the trimmed V and J ends, which lost 1 base and 0 bases, there was a span of 7 bases. This CDR3 contains 15 residues. The germline V gene has CDR1 LGHDT and CDR2 YNNKEL (reference sequence). Here the CDR3 DNA reads TGTGCCAGCAGCCAAGCAGGGATTAGCAATCAGCCCCAGCATTTT. This gives the protein CASSQAGISNQPQHF.

This rearrangement joins TRBV7-2 to TRBJ1-5; D uncertain. CDR3 length: 15 residues. Germline CDR1 and CDR2: SGHTA and FQGNSA. Deletions cut 2 bases from V and 7 bases from J, with 15 bases between. This CDR3 reads CASSLNLNNGQPQHF. The CDR3 region has the DNA TGTGCCAGCAGCTTAAACCTTAATAACGGGCAGCCCCAGCATTTT.

The chain couples TRBV3-1 (or the pseudogene TRBV3-2) to TRBJ1-3; maybe TRBD1 (5 bases). V shed 5 bases and J shed 5 bases, with 13 bases lying between them. This CDR3 comprises 14 residues. Germline values: CDR1 LGHDT, CDR2 YNNKEL (reference sequence). The CDR3: CASSSGLGRNTIYF. CDR3 coding DNA: TGTGCCAGCAGCTCGGGACTAGGACGAAACACCATATATTTT.

V gene TRBV5-1 combines with J gene TRBJ2-3; 9 nucleotides match TRBD2. The germline gives CDR1 SGHRS, CDR2 YFSETQ. J gave up 5 bases and V 4 bases, and 5 bases lay outside the gene matches. This CDR3 comprises 14 residues. CDR3 coding DNA: TGCGCCAGCAGCACCGGGACTAGCCTAGATACGCAGTATTTT. Its protein product is CASSTGTSLDTQYF.

The rearrangement uses TRBV28 and TRBJ2-7, with D possibly matching TRBD1 (7 bases). V was clipped by 4 bases and J by 0 bases, with 10 bases between them. Germline-derived CDR1 and CDR2 are MDHEN and SYDVKM. The CDR3 spans 14 residues. The CDR3 here is CASSSGGPSYEQYF. The CDR3 DNA is TGTGCCAGCAGTTCAGGGGGGCCCTCCTACGAGCAGTACTTC.

The V gene is TRBV7-9, the J gene TRBJ2-3, with D perhaps TRBD2 (7 bases). The CDR3 spans 15 residues. Germline V lookup: CDR1 SEHNR, CDR2 FQNEAQ (reference sequence). V was pared by 3 bases and J by 4 bases, with 14 bases between. The CDR3 DNA follows: TGTGCCAGCAGCTTTAGGTCGCGGGGGCCAGATACGCAGTATTTT. Its translation is CASSFRSRGPDTQYF.

A single count supports this clone. The rearrangement links TRBV5-1 to TRBJ2-7; D remains ambiguous. V lost 4 bases, J lost 0 bases, and 5 bases lay in between. This CDR3 is built from 12 residues. CDR1 is SGHRS and CDR2 is YFSETQ in the germline V gene. CDR3 bases: TGCGCCAGCAGCCATCCCTCCTACGAGCAGTACTTC. Its protein is CASSHPSYEQYF.

This clone occurred many times. CDR3 sequence reads: CASSKGQGARETQYF. DNA of the CDR3: TGTGCCAGCAGCAAAGGACAGGGGGCGCGTGAGACCCAGTACTTC. The genes are TRBV5-8 and TRBJ2-5, with 11 bases fitting TRBD1. The CDR3 has 15 residues. The V gene's germline CDR1 is SGHTS and CDR2 YDEGEE. The V gene end was trimmed by 4 bases and the J gene end by 5 bases; junction bases not matched to a gene: 7.

The chain has TRBV19 and TRBJ1-1, with 7 positions matching TRBD1. V shed 7 bases, J shed 2 bases, and the junction held 10 bases outside the gene matches. Germline V lookup: CDR1 LNHDA, CDR2 SQIVND (reference sequence). This CDR3 spans 15 amino acids. This chain's CDR3 is CASKTTGTANTEAFF. CDR3 DNA: TGTGCCAGTAAAACCACTGGGACAGCTAACACTGAAGCTTTCTTT.

This chain connects TRBV7-9 to TRBJ2-1; weak D call: TRBD1 (6 bases). The CDR3 spans 16 residues. The V end was cut by 1 base, the J end by 5 bases, with 15 bases between. CDR1 SEHNR and CDR2 FQNEAQ come from the germline V gene (reference sequence). For the CDR3, the DNA is TGTGCCAGCAGCTTAGGTACTGGGGGCGCAGACAATGAGCAGTTCTTC. Residues: CASSLGTGGADNEQFF. Together with reference TRBV7-9 and TRBJ2-1, the CDR3 gives the full variable domain: DTGVSQNPRHKITKRGQNVTFRCDPISEHNRLYWYRQTLGQGPEFLTYFQNEAQLEKSRLLSDRFSAERPKGSFSTLEIQRTEQGDSAMYLCASSLGTGGADNEQFFGPGTRLTVL.

The chain joins TRBV28 to TRBJ2-1; 11 bases match TRBD2. Trimming removed 4 bases from V and 3 bases from J; junction bases left unmatched: 14. The CDR3 extends over 19 amino acids. Germline-derived CDR1 and CDR2 are MDHEN and SYDVKM. The CDR3 protein is CASSSRTGTSGRLYNEQFF. CDR3 DNA: TGTGCCAGCAGTTCCCGGACAGGGACTAGCGGAAGACTCTACAATGAGCAGTTCTTC.

This clone appeared a few times. The rearrangement joins TRBV15 to TRBJ2-7, with D maybe TRBD2 (6 bases). V shed 1 base and J shed 3 bases, with 7 bases lying between them. Germline V gives CDR1 LNHNV, CDR2 YYDKDF (reference sequence). This CDR3 is 13 amino acids long. The CDR3 DNA reads as TGTGCCACCAGCAGAGGGCGGGGCTACGAGCAGTACTTC. Protein sequence: CATSRGRGYEQYF.

The chain combines TRBV19 with TRBJ1-1; D may be TRBD1 (6 bases). CDR1 is LNHDA, CDR2 SQIVND, per germline (reference sequence). V was pared by 4 bases and J by 1 base, with 16 bases between. The CDR3 has 16 residues. Here the CDR3 DNA reads TGTGCCAGTAGTACCGGGGGGGGCCGGTGGAACACTGAAGCTTTCTTT. Translation gives CASSTGGGRWNTEAFF.

The genes are TRBV7-6 and TRBJ1-6; D is possibly TRBD1 (6 bases). Trimming took off 5 bases at V and 4 bases at J, with 21 bases between the two ends. CDR1 is SGHVS and CDR2 is FNYEAQ in the germline V gene. This CDR3 is built from 18 residues. The CDR3 is CASSPTEPRGGYNSPLHF. CDR3 DNA: TGTGCCAGCAGCCCGACAGAACCAAGAGGGGGATATAATTCACCCCTCCACTTT.

The chain uses TRBV5-1 and TRBJ2-3; TRBD2 agrees at 8 bases. CDR3 size: 16 residues. V was pared by 0 bases and J by 4 bases, with 7 bases of the junction left unmatched. CDR1 SGHRS and CDR2 YFSETQ come from the germline V gene. The CDR3 here is CASSLAGTRGPDTQYF. The CDR3, as DNA: TGCGCCAGCAGCTTGGCCGGGACTAGGGGTCCAGATACGCAGTATTTT.

The genes are TRBV7-2 and TRBJ1-1, with no clear D. The CDR3 has 13 amino acids. The germline gives CDR1 SGHTA, CDR2 FQGNSA. Trimming took off 2 bases at V and 11 bases at J, with 15 bases between the two ends. In nucleotides, the CDR3 is TGTGCCAGCAGCTTATCGGAGGTGTCTGGGGCTTTCTTT. The encoded protein is CASSLSEVSGAFF. Full variable domain (outside the CDR3, taken from reference TRBV7-2 and TRBJ1-1): GAGVSQSPSNKVTEKGKDVELRCDPISGHTALYWYRQSLGQGLEFLIYFQGNSAPDKSGLPSDRFSAERTGGSVSTLTIQRTQQEDSAVYLCASSLSEVSGAFFGQGTRLTVV.

The V call is TRBV21-1, the J call TRBJ2-1; the table assigns TRBD1, which was not confirmed against the DNA. TRBV21-1 is recorded as a pseudogene. The CDR3 covers 15 residues. The CDR3 reads CASTSGTGGVYEQFF. The CDR3 bases are TGTGCCAGCACCTCCGGGACAGGGGGCGTTTATGAGCAGTTCTTC.